This T cell receptor beta chain was identified during a study of blood T cell repertoires in COVID-19. Looking at the study overall: Donors in the United States, Italy and Spain gave samples during acute or convalescent COVID-19. PBMCs, B-cell-depleted T cells, or T cells provided the cDNA or gDNA that made up the material.

This clone was observed once. As handled by the study authors: Reference gene primer amplification in the assay estimated nucleated cell counts. Generated by immunoSEQ multiplex PCR, the TCRdb table keeps only in-frame clones and is missing some. That table gives V, J and clone size, and the DNA gave D and trimming. The sample consists of tens of thousands of clones, more than 85% of them appearing once. Seattle enrolled patients during active infection and tracked them longitudinally. Germline V gene data show CDR1 as SGHRS and CDR2 as YFSETQ. This CDR3 is 14 amino acids long. V lost 0 bases to trimming and J lost 1 base, with 7 bases between them.

This receptor was taken from a man aged 35 to 55 with COVID-19, enrolled during active disease. The sample was peripheral blood. V is TRBV5-1 and J is TRBJ1-1; D is unclear. CDR3 amino acids: CASSLAQKNTEAFF. CDR3 nucleotide sequence: TGCGCCAGCAGCTTGGCCCAGAAGAACACTGAAGCTTTCTTT.